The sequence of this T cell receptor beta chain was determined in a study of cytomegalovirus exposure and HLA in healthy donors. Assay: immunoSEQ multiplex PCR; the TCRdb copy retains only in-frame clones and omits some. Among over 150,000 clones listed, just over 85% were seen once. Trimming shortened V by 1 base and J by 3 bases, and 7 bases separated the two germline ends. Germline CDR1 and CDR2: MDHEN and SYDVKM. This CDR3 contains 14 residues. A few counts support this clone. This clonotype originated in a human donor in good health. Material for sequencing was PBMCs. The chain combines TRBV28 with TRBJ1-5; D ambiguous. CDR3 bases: TGTGCCAGCAGTTTATCTCAGTTCAATCAGCCCCAGCATTTT. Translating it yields CASSLSQFNQPQHF.